This is a list of T cell receptor beta chains from one sample in a study of tumor-infiltrating lymphocytes in primary liver carcinoma. TCRdb itself ran the multiplex PCR reads through MiXCR, one entry per CDR3 protein. The sample has about 200,000 distinct CDR3 sequences; 65% are singletons. The sequencing sample was made of peripheral blood. The origin of the receptors is a woman aged 55 to 70 with primary liver carcinoma and hepatitis B virus infection. CDR3s include the opening cysteine and the closing phenylalanine or tryptophan.

V	J	CDR3
TRBV2	TRBJ2-1	CASSVQVPNEQFF
TRBV29-1	TRBJ2-2	CSVEDLGTGGGELFF
TRBV11-2	TRBJ2-7	CASSPSVGGSYEQYF
TRBV7-3	TRBJ2-2	CASSSRGGTNTGELFF
TRBV6-5	TRBJ2-7	CASSLTGKEQYF
TRBV20-1	TRBJ1-5	CSAPGGSRNQPQHF
TRBV28	TRBJ2-7	CASSTPGQGTYEQYF
TRBV18	TRBJ2-2	CASSPDGRTNTGELFF
TRBV18	TRBJ2-1	CASSTGLGNEQFF
TRBV6-5	TRBJ2-3	CASRGGGRADAQYF
TRBV12-3/TRBV12-4	TRBJ2-3	CASSLAGNTDTQYF
TRBV6-1	TRBJ2-5	CASSARGDFLEIKYF
TRBV18	TRBJ1-3	CASSPAMTSRSGNTIYF
TRBV5-1	TRBJ1-4	CANSLSRQDLNEKLFF
TRBV5-4	TRBJ2-1	CASNPGLAGNNEQFF
TRBV11-2	TRBJ2-7	CASSLDRTGPYEQYF
TRBV5-6	TRBJ2-1	CASSSPSSGGEQFF
TRBV5-5	TRBJ2-3	CASSSWSSGGLTDTQYF
TRBV4-1	TRBJ2-7	CASSQDRGGVGTYKQYF
TRBV28	TRBJ2-5	CASSPRGQGKETQYF
TRBV11-2	TRBJ2-3	CASSPKGTDTQYF
TRBV5-4	TRBJ2-1	CASSLTAGLVSIHNEQFF
TRBV4-2	TRBJ2-5	CASIQDPRGEETQYF
TRBV28	TRBJ2-3	CASSPHGQGGVDTQYF
TRBV5-5	TRBJ1-6	CTSSPDSGSSYNSPLHF
TRBV11-2	TRBJ2-7	CANTPGLAGTYEQYF
TRBV5-6	TRBJ1-2	CTSRLGQGYGYTF
TRBV5-6	TRBJ2-7	CASSLGTGGTGQYF
TRBV14	TRBJ2-3	CAGKRSGRYTDTQYF
TRBV11-2	TRBJ2-6	CANSSVLAPTSGANVLTF
TRBV11-2	TRBJ1-3	CASSRGSYGDTIYF
TRBV6-5	TRBJ1-4	CANTSVGRINEKLFF
TRBV10-3	TRBJ2-7	CTINPGGTGNYEHYF
TRBV5-1	TRBJ2-1	CANSPRKGLAVYEEFF
TRBV11-2	TRBJ1-5	CTSSASQGGKPQHF
TRBV11-2	TRBJ2-5	CASSARLAGGETQYF
TRBV11-1	TRBJ1-5	CASNSGQGNQPQHF
TRBV4-1	TRBJ1-5	CANSQVFSWQPHHF
TRBV14	TRBJ2-6	CASSQREIRHDLSGANVLTF
TRBV6-6	TRBJ2-3	CASTPGLGTGLLDTQYF
TRBV11-2	TRBJ2-5	CASSIRQENTDTQYF
TRBV10-3	TRBJ2-2	CAISFFPVGDTLRGGELFF
TRBV11-1	NA	CASSLLHRVWGQPQYF
TRBV11-1	TRBJ1-1	CACTPQSISTEAFF